This T cell receptor (beta chain) was identified during a study of radiation and T cells in renal cell carcinoma (TCRdb year 2020). With regard to the full study: The samples were obtained from a clinical trial, where primary renal cell carcinomas were treated with 15 Gy stereotactic body radiation therapy and then removed by nephrectomy 4 weeks afterward. A total of around 50 samples underwent TCR beta sequencing, made up of 25 or so tumors and some 27 peripheral blood samples. Across all 50 or so samples, several million unique CDR3 nucleotide sequences, encoding approximately 2.5 million unique CDR3 amino acid sequences, were identified.

From its cysteine to its phenylalanine, the CDR3 spans 15 amino acids. Only the CDR3 part of the read is kept: 45 bases, read in frame from the first base. The germline V gene sets CDR1 to SGHTA and CDR2 to FQGNSA. V is reduced by 0 bases and J by 6 bases, leaving a spacing of 12 bases between them. TCR beta libraries were generated from genomic DNA with the immunoSEQ kit, following the manufacturer's recommendations. For library preparation, a first multiplex PCR was performed with proprietary primers, followed by a second PCR in which unique barcodes were added, and bead cleanups were performed after each round. A kit-provided positive control reaction and a negative control reaction were included in every sample batch. The final libraries were assessed on an Agilent 4200 TapeStation D1000 ScreenTape, pooled by volume, and quantified by qPCR. Sequencing was performed on an Illumina NextSeq500 with a MidOutput 150-cycle cartridge, and 156 Read1 and 15 Index1 cycles were run with kit custom primers. The pooled library was loaded at approximately 0.99 pM, and approximately 20% PhiX control was spiked in. The published analysis was carried out like this. Vendor-processed data were analyzed in R, and a clonotype was defined as all T cells sharing the same CDR3 nucleotide sequence. In the clone abundance analyses, frequencies were normalized to the 10,000 most abundant clones in each sample. Public T cell clones, which averaged fewer than five per sample, were removed prior to analysis. Tumor-enriched clonotypes and baseline blood-enriched clonotypes were defined as those with an abundance difference of at least 32-fold between compartments. A beta-binomial differential abundance model was used to identify clonotypes that expanded or contracted between blood time points. Similarity between tumor and blood repertoires was quantified using the Baroni-Urbani and Buser coefficient, and groups were compared with two-tailed Wilcoxon tests in R. Sourced from immuneACCESS, this table was stored by TCRdb with only in-frame sequences that have V and J called. A share of the clones is absent; for the studies checked, an unresolved V gene accounts for under half, and the remainder has no known explanation. Clonal size and the V and J genes are those of that table, whereas D and trimming came from the DNA. The sample table records about 130,000 clones; roughly 84% of these occur just once. The ten largest clones take up around 12% of the sample.

As for this clone: Its antigen remains undetermined. No clone much larger than this one lies a single base away; base qualities are absent.

The sample's time point label, decoded: baseline pretreatment blood. Explained via the paper, the treatment or condition label denotes: 15 Gy SBRT to primary tumor, nephrectomy 4 weeks later. To follow tumor-enriched clonotypes, serial peripheral blood was collected from radiation-treated patients at baseline and at 2 weeks and 4 weeks after SBRT. Every patient had renal cell carcinoma of clear cell pathology. The QIAamp DNA Blood Mini Kit (Qiagen) was used to prepare genomic DNA for TCR sequencing. Samples were included in the analyses only if all quality control checks were passed. Broad study findings and their caveats: No pretreatment tumor biopsies were available, so the baseline intratumoral presence of clonotypes could not be determined. Because the trial had a single-armed design, the trial could not examine how radiation dose or scheduling affected the TCR repertoire. In blood, the top tumor clonotypes increased from baseline to 2 weeks after radiation and then shrank by 4 weeks, which suggests a temporary expansion of tumor-resident clones. Changes in the blood repertoire were not tracked past 4 weeks after treatment.

Sequencing used blood, obtained from a patient whose treatment included radiotherapy and nephrectomy. This clonotype originated in a woman aged 45-65 years with renal cell carcinoma. In this chain, TRBV7-2 is recombined with TRBJ2-4, with a tentative D call of TRBD1 or TRBD2, each matching 5 bases. This receptor has the CDR3 CASSLALGGINIQYF. The DNA is as follows: TGTGCCAGCAGCTTAGCGCTTGGGGGTATAAACATTCAGTACTTC.